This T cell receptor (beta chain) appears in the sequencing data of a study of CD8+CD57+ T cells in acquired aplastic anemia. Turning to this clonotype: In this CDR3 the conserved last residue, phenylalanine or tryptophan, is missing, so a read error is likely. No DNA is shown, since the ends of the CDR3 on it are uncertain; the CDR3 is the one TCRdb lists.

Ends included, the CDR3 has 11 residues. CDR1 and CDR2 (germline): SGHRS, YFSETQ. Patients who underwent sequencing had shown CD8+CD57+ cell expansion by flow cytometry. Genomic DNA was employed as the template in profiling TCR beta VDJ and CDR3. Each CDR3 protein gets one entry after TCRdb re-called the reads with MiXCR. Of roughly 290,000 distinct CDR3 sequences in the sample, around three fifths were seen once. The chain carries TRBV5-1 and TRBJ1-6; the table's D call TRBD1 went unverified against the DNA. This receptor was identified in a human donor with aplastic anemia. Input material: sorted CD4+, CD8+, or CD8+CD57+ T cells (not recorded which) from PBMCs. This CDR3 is CASSLVGQSTS.